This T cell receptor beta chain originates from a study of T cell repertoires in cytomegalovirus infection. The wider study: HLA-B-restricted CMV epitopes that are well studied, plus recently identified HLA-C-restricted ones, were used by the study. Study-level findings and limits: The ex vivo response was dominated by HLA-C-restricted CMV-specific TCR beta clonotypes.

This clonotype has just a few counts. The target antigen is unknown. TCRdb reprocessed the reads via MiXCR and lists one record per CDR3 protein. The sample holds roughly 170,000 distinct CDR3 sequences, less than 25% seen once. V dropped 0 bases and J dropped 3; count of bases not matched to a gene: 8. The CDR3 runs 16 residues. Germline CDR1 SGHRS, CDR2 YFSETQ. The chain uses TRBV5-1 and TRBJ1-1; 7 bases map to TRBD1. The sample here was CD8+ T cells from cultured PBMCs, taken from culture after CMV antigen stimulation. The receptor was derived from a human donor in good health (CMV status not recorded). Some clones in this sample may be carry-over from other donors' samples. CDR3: CASSLGSGGKDTEAFF. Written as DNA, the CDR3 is TGCGCCAGCAGCTTGGGGTCAGGGGGAAAGGACACTGAAGCTTTCTTT.